Below are 28 T cell receptor beta chains sequenced from a single sample in a study of blood T cell repertoires in COVID-19. Here immunoSEQ multiplex PCR was the method, and the copy in TCRdb shows in-frame clones only, minus some. The sample includes about 96,000 clones, approximately 88% of them seen just once. Sequencing input: peripheral blood. The source is a woman aged 60-75 years with acute or convalescent COVID-19.

The chain is built from TRBV28 and TRBJ1-2; 10 positions match TRBD1. In germline, CDR1 is MDHEN, CDR2 SYDVKM. The CDR3 is made up of 16 amino acids. Trimming at V came to 6 bases and at J to 5 bases, leaving 12 bases not matched to a gene. In DNA form, the CDR3 reads TGTGCCAGCAGCGCCGGGACAGGGGTTTTTTTTTATGGCTACACCTTC. The encoded protein is CASSAGTGVFFYGYTF.

This chain links TRBV18 with TRBJ2-2, with 7 bases matching TRBD2. CDR3 size: 16 residues. V trimming: 2 bases; J trimming: 0 bases; junction bases outside the gene matches: 3. Germline lookup yields CDR1 KGHSH and CDR2 LQKENI. The CDR3 DNA follows: TGTGCCAGCTCACCAGGGAGGGGTTCGAACACCGGGGAGCTGTTTTTT. Protein product: CASSPGRGSNTGELFF.

The rearrangement uses TRBV4-1 and TRBJ1-5; TRBD1 agrees at 9 bases. Trimming removed 4 bases from V and 5 bases from J; junction bases left unmatched: 3. Germline V gene sequence: CDR1 MGHRA, CDR2 YSYEKL. The CDR3 runs 14 residues. CDR3 amino acids: CASSPGQGYQPQHF. The DNA of the CDR3 is TGCGCCAGCAGCCCGGGACAGGGCTATCAGCCCCAGCATTTT.

The chain combines TRBV5-4 with TRBJ2-5; TRBD2 aligns across 14 bases. The V segment lost 2 bases and the J segment 4 bases; nucleotides outside the gene matches: 1. Germline lookup yields CDR1 SGHNT and CDR2 YYREEE (reference sequence). The CDR3 has 15 amino acids. The DNA of the CDR3 is TGTGCCAGCAGCTTTGGACTAGCGGGGGGAGAGACCCAGTACTTC. Its protein is CASSFGLAGGETQYF.

The chain is built from TRBV29-1 and TRBJ1-1; D perhaps matches TRBD1 (5 bases). With 4 bases removed from V and 5 bases from J, the gap between germline ends came to 8 bases. The CDR3 runs 11 residues. Germline V lookup: CDR1 SQVTM, CDR2 ANQGSEA. CDR3 region: CSVVRVTEAFF. DNA for the CDR3: TGCAGCGTTGTCAGGGTAACTGAAGCTTTCTTT.

The chain is built from TRBV7-2 and TRBJ1-2; possible D gene TRBD1, 5 bases. V was clipped by 3 bases and J by 10 bases, with 12 bases between them. The germline V gene encodes CDR1 SGHTA and CDR2 FQGNSA. This CDR3 spans 12 amino acids. CDR3 nucleotides: TGTGCCAGCAGCTTGCGGGGGGTGAACTACACCTTC. Its translation: CASSLRGVNYTF.

The chain uses TRBV10-3 and TRBJ1-1, with no clear D. The CDR3 loop spans 14 amino acids. Trimming removed 3 bases at V and 1 base at J, with 9 bases between. Looked up from germline, CDR1 is ENHRY and CDR2 is SYGVKD. Written as DNA, the CDR3 is TGTGCCATCAGTGATCGGTGGAGGAACACTGAAGCTTTCTTT. Translation: CAISDRWRNTEAFF.

The V gene is TRBV7-7, the J gene TRBJ2-3; 8 bases map to TRBD2. V shed 5 bases and J 1 base; nucleotides not matched to a gene: 2. The germline CDR1 and CDR2 sequences are SSHAT and FNYEAQ (reference sequence). The CDR3 has 14 residues. The CDR3: CASSPGLGTDTQYF. The CDR3 DNA follows: TGTGCCAGCAGCCCGGGACTAGGCACAGATACGCAGTATTTT.

V and J are TRBV7-9 and TRBJ1-1, with 7 positions matching TRBD1. Trimming took 5 bases from V and 6 from J; bases not matched to a gene: 12. Germline V gives CDR1 SEHNR, CDR2 FQNEAQ (reference sequence). This CDR3 has 15 amino acids. CDR3 nucleotide sequence: TGTGCCAGCAGCCTACCCACAGGGGAGAGCGCTGAAGCTTTCTTT. Translation gives CASSLPTGESAEAFF.

This clone turned up a few times. Other DNA sequences in this specimen translate into the identical CDR3. This chain joins TRBV10-3 and TRBJ1-1; the D gene is possibly TRBD1 (5 bases). CDR3 length equals 13 residues. V was trimmed by 2 bases and J by 5 bases, leaving 9 bases between them. Germline assignment: CDR1 ENHRY and CDR2 SYGVKD. The CDR3 protein is CAISERGDTEAFF. CDR3 in DNA: TGTGCCATCAGTGAGCGGGGGGATACTGAAGCTTTCTTT.

V is TRBV5-4 and J is TRBJ2-2; 9 positions match TRBD1. Germline V gene sequence: CDR1 SGHNT, CDR2 YYREEE (reference sequence). Trimming removed 5 bases from V and 4 bases from J; junction bases left unmatched: 6. This CDR3 comprises 15 residues. The CDR3 sequence: CASRVETGGTGELFF. The CDR3 DNA reads TGTGCCAGCAGGGTGGAGACAGGGGGCACCGGGGAGCTGTTTTTT.

The V gene is TRBV28, the J gene TRBJ1-2, with 8 positions matching TRBD1. The length of the CDR3 is 12 residues. The junction had 10 bases not matched to a gene; V was cut back by 11 bases and J by 8 bases. The germline V gene has CDR1 MDHEN and CDR2 SYDVKM. CDR3 in DNA: TGTGCCGCGGCCAGGGGGCCGTCGGGCTACACCTTC. Protein sequence: CAAARGPSGYTF.

The genes are TRBV11-1 and TRBJ1-1; 10 bases line up with TRBD1. Germline V gene data show CDR1 as SGHAT and CDR2 as FQDESV (reference sequence). The CDR3 contains 15 residues. Trimming at V came to 2 bases and at J to 6 bases, leaving 6 bases not matched to a gene. CDR3 bases: TGTGCCAGCAGCTTAAGGGACAGGGGTTTTTCTGAAGCTTTCTTT. Translated: CASSLRDRGFSEAFF.

This clone was counted once. The genes are TRBV28 and TRBJ1-2; tentative D call: TRBD1 (5 bases). The CDR3 extends over 13 amino acids. Deletions cut 5 bases from V and 5 bases from J, with 12 bases between. CDR1 MDHEN and CDR2 SYDVKM come from the germline V gene. The CDR3: CASSDQGIYGYTF. The CDR3 region has the DNA TGTGCCAGCAGTGACCAGGGAATATATGGCTACACCTTC.

CDR3 in DNA: TGTGCCAGCAGTTTTCTCTCCTACGAGCAGTACTTC. Translating it yields CASSFLSYEQYF. This chain joins TRBV6-2 or TRBV6-3 and TRBJ2-7; D remains unclear. The CDR3 is made up of 12 amino acids. Looked up from germline, CDR1 is MNHEY and CDR2 is SVGEGT. V was trimmed by 4 bases and J by 0 bases, leaving 4 bases between them.

V gene TRBV18 combines with J gene TRBJ2-5; 8 bases map to TRBD2. Germline V lookup: CDR1 KGHSH, CDR2 LQKENI. After removal of 4 bases from V and 2 bases from J, the junction contained 9 bases not matched to a gene. This CDR3 region has 16 residues. CDR3 amino acids: CASSLAGTSVQETQYF. CDR3 in DNA: TGTGCCAGCTCACTTGCCGGGACTAGTGTTCAAGAGACCCAGTACTTC.

This chain uses TRBV5-6 with TRBJ1-1, with a weak D call TRBD1 (6 bases). Trimming took off 5 bases at V and 1 base at J, with 12 bases between the two ends. In germline, CDR1 is SGHDT, CDR2 YYEEEE. The CDR3 sequence is 14 residues long. This CDR3 is CASSRDIRNTEAFF. The CDR3 nucleotides read TGTGCCAGCAGTCGGGACATCCGGAACACTGAAGCTTTCTTT.

This clone occurred once. The chain has TRBV5-1 and TRBJ1-5; 7 nucleotides match TRBD1. Germline assignment: CDR1 SGHRS and CDR2 YFSETQ. This CDR3 is 16 amino acids long. The trim removed 0 bases at V and 4 bases at J, leaving 7 bases unmatched. As DNA, the CDR3 is TGCGCCAGCAGCTTGGAAGGAGGGGGCGGAAATCAGCCCCAGCATTTT. It codes for CASSLEGGGGNQPQHF.

The rearrangement links TRBV27 to TRBJ2-2, with unresolved D. Germline assignment: CDR1 MNHEY and CDR2 SMNVEV (reference sequence). Trimming cost V 6 bases and J 0 bases, with 14 bases left between them. The CDR3 length is 16 residues. The CDR3 here is CASRSELFANTGELFF. The CDR3 bases are TGTGCCAGCAGAAGTGAACTTTTCGCGAACACCGGGGAGCTGTTTTTT.

The table lists this clone with many counts. The chain carries TRBV27 and TRBJ1-6; D remains ambiguous. Trimming shortened V by 7 bases and J by 7 bases, and 8 bases separated the two germline ends. Germline CDR1 reads MNHEY; CDR2 reads SMNVEV (reference sequence). This CDR3 has 12 residues. This chain's CDR3 is CASTTVNSPLHF. The CDR3 DNA reads as TGTGCCAGCACCACGGTAAATTCACCCCTCCACTTT.

This chain joins TRBV6-6 and TRBJ1-1; maybe TRBD1 (6 bases). Between the trimmed V and J ends, which lost 4 bases and 2 bases, there was a span of 14 bases. CDR1 is MNHNY, CDR2 SVGAGI, per germline (reference sequence). The CDR3 has 15 amino acids. The CDR3 is CASSFGVGGNTEAFF. The CDR3 bases are TGTGCCAGCAGTTTTGGTGTAGGGGGAAACACTGAAGCTTTCTTT.

This chain connects TRBV27 to TRBJ1-4; 9 positions agree with TRBD1. J gave up 8 bases and V 6 bases, and 13 bases lay outside the gene matches. The CDR3 totals 16 residues. CDR1 is MNHEY, CDR2 SMNVEV, per germline (reference sequence). This chain's CDR3 is CASSPIQGTGKEKLFF. CDR3 DNA sequence: TGTGCCAGCAGCCCCATTCAAGGGACAGGGAAGGAAAAACTGTTTTTT.

This chain links TRBV29-1 with TRBJ2-5; 7 bases match TRBD1. Trimming took 8 bases from V and 1 from J; bases not matched to a gene: 4. The germline gives CDR1 SQVTM, CDR2 ANQGSEA. This CDR3 has 12 amino acids. The CDR3 here is CSTRDSQETQYF. DNA for the CDR3: TGCAGCACCAGGGACAGCCAAGAGACCCAGTACTTC.

V is TRBV9 and J is TRBJ1-2; 7 bases agree with TRBD1. Germline loops: CDR1 SGDLS, CDR2 YYNGEE. J gave up 0 bases and V 4 bases, and 12 bases lay outside the gene matches. CDR3 size: 17 residues. Written as DNA, the CDR3 is TGTGCCAGCAGCTCCTTACTGCCCGGGACAGCTAACTATGGCTACACCTTC. This codes for CASSSLLPGTANYGYTF.

The genes are TRBV15 and TRBJ2-5; 7 nucleotides align to TRBD2. V trimming: 1 base; J trimming: 1 base; junction bases outside the gene matches: 3. This CDR3 is built from 15 residues. Germline V lookup: CDR1 LNHNV, CDR2 YYDKDF (reference sequence). CDR3 coding DNA: TGTGCCACCAGCAGAGTGGGGGGGGTCCAAGAGACCCAGTACTTC. Its translation: CATSRVGGVQETQYF.

The chain has TRBV6-5 and TRBJ2-7; 7 nucleotides match TRBD1. CDR3 length: 13 residues. The ends lost 8 bases at V and 6 bases at J; junction bases unmatched: 10. From germline, CDR1 is MNHEY and CDR2 SVGAGI. CDR3 amino acids: CASADRHLSEQYF. The DNA of the CDR3 is TGTGCCAGCGCGGACAGGCATTTGTCCGAGCAGTACTTC.

In this sample, this clone turned up once. The J gene is TRBJ1-1, the V gene TRBV5-1, with TRBD1 as a possible D gene (5 bases). The CDR3 length is 14 residues. The ends were cut back, 4 bases at V and 0 bases at J, with 10 bases in the middle. From germline, CDR1 is SGHRS and CDR2 YFSETQ. As DNA, the CDR3 is TGCGCCAGCAGCCGGGACTCCCTGAACACTGAAGCTTTCTTT. Protein: CASSRDSLNTEAFF.

This sequence joins TRBV2 and TRBJ1-1; unclear D gene. Germline CDR1 reads SNHLY; CDR2 reads FYNNEI. Trimming removed 5 bases from V and 7 bases from J, with 11 bases in between. The length of the CDR3 is 12 residues. The CDR3 protein is CASSPYTGEAFF. The DNA of the CDR3 is TGTGCCAGCAGTCCCTATACGGGTGAAGCTTTCTTT.